Below are 26 T cell receptor beta chains sequenced from a single sample in a study of T-cell reconstitution after alpha-beta-depleted transplantation in children. Unique molecular identifiers tagged the TCRbeta library. MiXCR, applied by TCRdb to the PCR reads, yields one record per CDR3 protein. The table lists roughly 170,000 distinct CDR3 sequences, over 5.5% of them singletons. The starting material was PBMCs from the stem cell graft donor, obtained from the stem cell graft. Source of these receptors: a human donor who donated a stem cell graft to a child with Wiskott-Aldrich syndrome.

There are a few counts of this clonotype. No DNA is shown, since the ends of the CDR3 on it are uncertain; the CDR3 is the one TCRdb lists. The chain joins TRBV5-1 to TRBJ2-7; the D call of TRBD2 is as the table states it, not checked on the DNA. Germline assignment: CDR1 SGHRS and CDR2 YFSETQ. The CDR3 has 15 amino acids, counting both end residues. CDR3 in amino acids: CASILGTAGEEEQYF.

This clonotype was recorded at least ten times. The chain employs TRBV5-5 and TRBJ1-6; no clear D. Trimming pared 3 bases from V and 5 bases from J, leaving 15 bases between. The CDR3 is 16 residues long. From germline, CDR1 is SGHKS and CDR2 YYEKEE (reference sequence). CDR3 in amino acids: CASSYQRLRNNSPLHF. In DNA form, the CDR3 reads TGTGCCAGCAGCTACCAGCGACTGAGAAATAATTCACCCCTCCACTTT.

This clonotype was seen repeatedly, ten times or more. CDR3 protein: CASSPGARGYTF. The CDR3 coding sequence is TGTGCCAGTTCCCCGGGGGCGAGGGGCTACACCTTC. The J gene is TRBJ1-2, the V gene TRBV6-5, with a tentative D call TRBD1 (6 bases). Trimming took 9 bases from V and 8 from J, leaving 16 bases between them. The CDR3 extends over 12 amino acids. Per the germline V gene, CDR1 is MNHEY and CDR2 is SVGAGI.

At least ten counts were recorded for this clonotype. The chain uses TRBV10-3 and TRBJ1-1, with 8 nucleotides matching TRBD1. The CDR3 has 16 residues. CDR1 and CDR2 from the germline V gene are ENHRY and SYGVKD. V dropped 0 bases and J dropped 3; count of bases not matched to a gene: 6. The CDR3 here is CAISESWTGLDTEAFF. CDR3 nucleotides: TGTGCCATCAGTGAGTCGTGGACAGGGTTGGACACTGAAGCTTTCTTT.

Ten or more counts support this clonotype. The chain links TRBV5-1 to TRBJ2-3; the D is unclear. The CDR3 totals 13 residues. The germline V gene encodes CDR1 SGHRS and CDR2 YFSETQ. V was trimmed by 2 bases and J by 2 bases, leaving 6 bases between them. CDR3 sequence (DNA): TGCGCCAGCAGCTTCCCCAACACAGATACGCAGTATTTT. This gives the protein CASSFPNTDTQYF.

This clonotype has ten or more counts. J is TRBJ1-1 and V is TRBV20-1; 9 nucleotides match TRBD1. The CDR3 covers 16 residues. V shed 4 bases and J 5 bases; nucleotides not matched to a gene: 14. Germline V lookup: CDR1 DFQATT, CDR2 SNEGSKA (reference sequence). The CDR3 sequence: CSAKVPGQGPGTEAFF. In nucleotides, the CDR3 is TGCAGTGCTAAAGTCCCGGGACAGGGCCCGGGGACTGAAGCTTTCTTT.

This clonotype was counted a few times. The rearrangement links TRBV2 to TRBJ1-1; D may be TRBD1 (5 bases). With 5 bases removed from V and 4 bases from J, the gap between germline ends came to 14 bases. This CDR3 is 14 amino acids long. Germline lookup yields CDR1 SNHLY and CDR2 FYNNEI. CDR3 DNA sequence: TGTGCCAGCAGTCCGACAGTGGGAAGCACTGAAGCTTTCTTT. Translated, it gives CASSPTVGSTEAFF.

This clonotype was recorded many times. The genes are TRBV20-1 and TRBJ1-1; possible D gene TRBD1, 5 bases. This CDR3 spans 13 amino acids. The germline V gene has CDR1 DFQATT and CDR2 SNEGSKA (reference sequence). Trimming took off 6 bases at V and 0 bases at J, with 11 bases between the two ends. This CDR3 reads CSARDPMNTEAFF. CDR3 nucleotides: TGCAGTGCCAGGGACCCGATGAACACTGAAGCTTTCTTT.

Ten or more counts support this clonotype. This chain connects TRBV20-1 to TRBJ2-4; TRBD2 aligns across 14 bases. With V trimmed by 5 bases and J by 7 bases, 13 bases remained unmatched. The germline V gene has CDR1 DFQATT and CDR2 SNEGSKA (reference sequence). The CDR3 contains 17 residues. The CDR3 nucleotides are TGCAGTGCTGGCCGACTAGCGGGAGGGATTAGTGGGAACATTCAGTACTTC. This encodes CSAGRLAGGISGNIQYF.

This clonotype was picked up many times. The chain combines TRBV7-8 with TRBJ2-7; 10 positions match TRBD2. From germline, CDR1 is SGHVS and CDR2 FQNEAQ. The CDR3 spans 14 residues. V gave up 6 bases and J gave up 2 bases; unmatched junction bases: 4. The CDR3, as DNA: TGTGCCAGCAGACCTAGCGGGAGTCCCTACGAGCAGTACTTC. Its translation is CASRPSGSPYEQYF.

The chain links TRBV20-1 to TRBJ2-4, with TRBD1 as a possible D gene (5 bases). The CDR3 spans 17 residues. Germline assignment: CDR1 DFQATT and CDR2 SNEGSKA (reference sequence). The CDR3 DNA follows: TGCAGCTCCTGGGGCCAGGCGGCGATTTTAGCCAAAAACATTCAGTACTTC. The encoded protein is CSSWGQAAILAKNIQYF.

This clonotype was seen repeatedly, ten times or more. The chain is built from TRBV20-1 and TRBJ2-3; no clear D gene. Germline assignment: CDR1 DFQATT and CDR2 SNEGSKA (reference sequence). The germline V and J ends were trimmed by 4 bases and 4 bases, with 6 bases remaining between them. CDR3 length equals 11 residues. This CDR3 is CSAKISDTQYF. The CDR3 DNA is TGCAGTGCTAAGATCTCAGATACGCAGTATTTT.

This clonotype was recorded many times. This chain links TRBV2 with TRBJ1-5; D possibly corresponds to TRBD1 (5 bases). CDR1 is SNHLY, CDR2 FYNNEI, per germline. This CDR3 has 13 amino acids. V was trimmed by 7 bases and J by 6 bases, leaving 13 bases between them. The CDR3 nucleotides read TGTGCCAGCACGGCAGGGAAAGGTCAGCCCCAGCATTTT. It is translated as CASTAGKGQPQHF. Looking up the rest from reference TRBV2 and TRBJ1-5 gives the full variable domain: EPEVTQTPSHQVTQMGQEVILRCVPISNHLYFYWYRQILGQKVEFLVSFYNNEISEKSEIFDDQFSVERPDGSNFTLKIRSTKLEDSAMYFCASTAGKGQPQHFGDGTRLSIL.

The table lists this clonotype with many counts. This chain connects TRBV3-1 to TRBJ2-2; D call uncertain. The CDR3 has 11 amino acids. Germline loops: CDR1 LGHDT, CDR2 YNNKEL (reference sequence). V lost 1 base to trimming and J lost 6 bases, with 0 bases between them. The CDR3 DNA reads TGTGCCAGCAGCCAAGCCGGGGAGCTGTTTTTT. Its translation is CASSQAGELFF.

The sample holds many counts of this clonotype. The chain couples TRBV9 to TRBJ2-3; D is uncertain. The germline CDR1 and CDR2 sequences are SGDLS and YYNGEE. Trimming shortened V by 6 bases and J by 2 bases, and 7 bases separated the two germline ends. The CDR3 covers 12 residues. The CDR3 loop is CASKPYTDTQYF. DNA for the CDR3: TGTGCCAGCAAGCCGTACACAGATACGCAGTATTTT.

This clonotype was detected many times. This sequence joins TRBV4-1 and TRBJ1-6; D ambiguous. CDR3 length: 15 residues. Trimming cost V 1 base and J 7 bases, with 11 bases left between them. Germline CDR1 reads MGHRA; CDR2 reads YSYEKL. The CDR3 loop is CASSQGDLGNSPLHF. The CDR3 DNA is TGCGCCAGCAGCCAAGGGGATCTAGGCAATTCACCCCTCCACTTT.

V gene TRBV5-1 combines with J gene TRBJ2-4; 9 nucleotides line up with TRBD2. The trim removed 0 bases at V and 0 bases at J, leaving 4 bases unmatched. From germline, CDR1 is SGHRS and CDR2 YFSETQ. This CDR3 comprises 17 residues. The CDR3 protein is CASSLVAGGIAKNIQYF. The CDR3 DNA follows: TGCGCCAGCAGCTTGGTTGCGGGGGGGATAGCCAAAAACATTCAGTACTTC.

This clonotype has at least ten counts. J is TRBJ2-1 and V is TRBV30; D call uncertain. The length of the CDR3 is 11 residues. Germline-derived CDR1 and CDR2 are GTSNPN and SVGIG (reference sequence). Trimming pared 2 bases from V and 9 bases from J, leaving 8 bases between. CDR3 sequence reads: CAWSHPGEQFF. Here the CDR3 DNA reads TGTGCCTGGAGTCATCCGGGTGAGCAGTTCTTC.

There are many counts of this clonotype. The genes are TRBV11-2 and TRBJ2-5; TRBD1 matches 9 bases. The V segment lost 1 base and the J segment 1 base; nucleotides outside the gene matches: 7. There are 17 residues in the CDR3. CDR1 is SGHAT and CDR2 is FQNNGV in the germline V gene. The CDR3 loop reads CASSLVSTGGGQETQYF. DNA for the CDR3: TGTGCCAGCAGCTTAGTATCTACAGGGGGCGGCCAAGAGACCCAGTACTTC. Full variable domain (outside the CDR3, taken from reference TRBV11-2 and TRBJ2-5): EAGVAQSPRYKIIEKRQSVAFWCNPISGHATLYWYQQILGQGPKLLIQFQNNGVVDDSQLPKDRFSAERLKGVDSTLKIQPAKLEDSAVYLCASSLVSTGGGQETQYFGPGTRLLVL.

In this sample, this clonotype turned up many times. The chain uses TRBV25-1 and TRBJ2-4, with TRBD1 identical over 8 bases. Per the germline V gene, CDR1 is MGHDK and CDR2 is SYGVNS. The CDR3 loop spans 15 amino acids. The ends lost 8 bases at V and 3 bases at J; junction bases unmatched: 9. The chain's CDR3 is CASGPTTGVKNIQYF. The DNA for the CDR3 is TGTGCCAGCGGCCCAACGACAGGGGTCAAAAACATTCAGTACTTC.

The table lists this clonotype with many counts. The V and J genes are TRBV5-5 and TRBJ1-5; tentatively, D is TRBD1 (5 bases). With 4 bases removed from V and 7 bases from J, the gap between germline ends came to 18 bases. CDR1 and CDR2 (germline): SGHKS, YYEKEE (reference sequence). This CDR3 spans 15 amino acids. The DNA of the CDR3 is TGTGCCAGCAGCCCGAGCGAGGGGTTTGGGCAGCCCCAGCATTTT. Translated, it gives CASSPSEGFGQPQHF.

This clonotype was found many times. The chain carries TRBV20-1 and TRBJ2-7; 10 bases agree with TRBD1. J lost 2 bases, V lost 1 base, and 20 bases had no gene match. Germline CDR1 is DFQATT and CDR2 is SNEGSKA (reference sequence). The length of the CDR3 is 20 residues. CDR3 DNA sequence: TGCAGTGCTAGAGCGTCTTACCGGGACAGGGGCCGCCTTTTCACCTACGAGCAGTACTTC. It codes for CSARASYRDRGRLFTYEQYF.

Note on this clonotype: A read error may be the cause here, since a much bigger clone is one base away. V and J are TRBV12-3 or TRBV12-4 and TRBJ2-2; D is undetermined. CDR3 length: 14 amino acids. The CDR3 region is CASSLYPITAELFF. CDR3 nucleotide sequence: TGTGCCAGCAGTTTATACCCGATTACCGCGGAGCTGTTTTTT.

This clonotype was observed many times. The CDR3 region is CASSLRASDSSGELFF. The CDR3 DNA reads TGCGCCAGCAGCCTCCGGGCGTCCGATAGTAGCGGGGAGCTGTTTTTT. The chain is built from TRBV5-1 and TRBJ2-2; D not certain. The V end lost 4 bases, the J end lost 7 bases, and 20 bases lay between the germline ends. The CDR3 totals 16 residues. In germline, CDR1 is SGHRS, CDR2 YFSETQ.

Ten or more counts support this clonotype. The chain joins TRBV5-1 to TRBJ2-3; D is ambiguous. Germline assignment: CDR1 SGHRS and CDR2 YFSETQ. This CDR3 is 16 amino acids long. V shed 3 bases and J shed 6 bases, with 20 bases lying between them. CDR3 nucleotide sequence: TGCGCCAGCAGCTATGGAAAGGCCAGTGTTTGGGATACGCAGTATTTT. Translation: CASSYGKASVWDTQYF.

This clonotype was observed a few times. The V gene is TRBV11-2, the J gene TRBJ2-3, with D hard to call. The CDR3 sequence is 15 residues long. The germline V and J ends were trimmed by 3 bases and 1 base, with 11 bases remaining between them. The germline V gene has CDR1 SGHAT and CDR2 FQNNGV. CDR3 DNA: TGTGCCAGCAGCTTCAGGCTGCCCCGCACAGATACGCAGTATTTT. Translation gives CASSFRLPRTDTQYF.